The 21 T cell receptor beta chains below were found in one sample sequenced in a study of regulatory T cells in long-lasting Graves disease. Assembly of TCR beta libraries relied on iRepertoire HTBI primers together with Arm-PCR of CDR3 regions. TCRdb itself ran the multiplex PCR reads through MiXCR, one entry per CDR3 protein. Seen here are 400,000 to 500,000 distinct CDR3 sequences, about a fifth observed once, and the top ten hold 7% to 10%. Indicated time point: persistent/refractory GD, antithyroid drugs over 5 years with positive TRAb. The TCR library was made from RNA that had been extracted from PBMCs in TRIzol. The specimen was peripheral blood mononuclear cells (PBMCs), collected when the disease was refractory, from a patient treated with antithyroid drugs. Every receptor here comes from a female donor with Graves disease.

This clonotype occurred a few times. CDR3 nucleotides: TGCGCCAGCAGGGGACAGGCGGGACAGGGGGAATCCTACGAGCAGTACTTC. Protein sequence: CASRGQAGQGESYEQYF. This chain connects TRBV10-1 to TRBJ2-7; 11 positions agree with TRBD1. V shed 6 bases and J 1 base; nucleotides not matched to a gene: 11. This CDR3 has 17 residues. Germline CDR1 is WNHNN and CDR2 is SYGVQD (reference sequence).

A note on this clonotype: This may be a read error: a much more frequent sequence differs by one nucleotide. Because the CDR3 is missing its conserved closing phenylalanine or tryptophan, this is likely a read error. V gene TRBV6-2 or TRBV6-3 combines with J gene TRBJ2-7; D could derive from TRBD1 or TRBD2 (5 bases each). This CDR3 has 15 amino acids. Germline V gives CDR1 MNHEY, CDR2 SVGEGT. The V end lost 0 bases, the J end lost 2 bases, and 11 bases lay between the germline ends. CDR3 sequence (DNA): TGTGCCAGCAGTTACTCGAGGGGCATTACCTACGAGCAGTACCTC. Protein sequence: CASSYSRGITYEQYL.

CDR3 nucleotides: TGTGCCACCAGCAGAGATAGCACGACCTCCTACGAGCAGTACTTC. Translated, it gives CATSRDSTTSYEQYF. The chain has TRBV15 and TRBJ2-7, with D uncertain. Germline lookup yields CDR1 LNHNV and CDR2 YYDKDF (reference sequence). The CDR3 is made up of 15 amino acids. V was cut by 0 bases and J by 0 bases, with 9 bases left in between.

This clonotype was counted at least ten times. The chain recombines TRBV2 with TRBJ2-7; 8 bases are a match to TRBD1. The V gene's germline CDR1 is SNHLY and CDR2 FYNNEI. CDR3 length: 14 amino acids. Trimming at V came to 2 bases and at J to 3 bases, leaving 3 bases not matched to a gene. The CDR3 is CASSEIGQGYEQYF. The CDR3 region has the DNA TGTGCCAGCAGTGAAATCGGACAGGGCTACGAGCAGTACTTC.

V gene TRBV19 combines with J gene TRBJ1-5; D gene unclear. The germline V gene encodes CDR1 LNHDA and CDR2 SQIVND (reference sequence). This CDR3 region has 13 residues. V gave up 3 bases and J gave up 2 bases, with 5 bases separating them. The CDR3 DNA follows: TGTGCCAGTAGTATGGACCGCAATCAGCCCCAGCATTTT. This gives the protein CASSMDRNQPQHF.

The rearrangement joins TRBV7-2 to TRBJ1-5; D possibly corresponds to TRBD1 (5 bases). The CDR3 is 15 residues long. The germline gives CDR1 SGHTA, CDR2 FQGNSA. Trimming removed 9 bases from V and 2 bases from J, with 17 bases in between. CDR3 in amino acids: CASSDWGGGNQPQHF. CDR3 nucleotide sequence: TGTGCCAGTAGTGATTGGGGGGGTGGCAATCAGCCCCAGCATTTT.

This CDR3 is CASSYPLAGGFVRETQYF. The CDR3 DNA sequence: TGTGCCAGCAGTTATCCCCTAGCGGGAGGTTTCGTCAGGGAGACCCAGTACTTC. The J gene is TRBJ2-5, the V gene TRBV6-5; 11 positions match TRBD2. J gave up 5 bases and V 3 bases, and 14 bases lay outside the gene matches. The V gene's germline CDR1 is MNHEY and CDR2 SVGAGI. This CDR3 spans 18 amino acids.

V usage is TRBV29-1 and J usage is TRBJ2-7, with 9 bases matching TRBD2. The junction had 4 bases not matched to a gene; V was cut back by 8 bases and J by 2 bases. Looked up from germline, CDR1 is SQVTM and CDR2 is ANQGSEA. The CDR3 has 12 amino acids. CDR3 sequence reads: CSQTSGPYEQYF. In DNA form, the CDR3 reads TGCAGCCAGACTAGCGGCCCCTACGAGCAGTACTTC.

In this sample, this clonotype turned up a few times. The chain has TRBV28 and TRBJ2-3; 7 nucleotides match TRBD2. CDR1 and CDR2 (germline): MDHEN, SYDVKM. J gave up 1 base and V 5 bases, and 0 bases lay outside the gene matches. The length of the CDR3 is 13 residues. The CDR3 DNA is TGTGCCAGCAGTGGGGGGGGCACAGATACGCAGTATTTT. This translates into CASSGGGTDTQYF. The full variable domain, rest sourced from reference TRBV28 and TRBJ2-3, is DVKVTQSSRYLVKRTGEKVFLECVQDMDHENMFWYRQDPGLGLRLIYFSYDVKMKEKGDIPEGYSVSREKKERFSLILESASTNQTSMYLCASSGGGTDTQYFGPGTRLTVL.

The chain recombines TRBV9 with TRBJ2-2, with D perhaps TRBD2 (6 bases). The germline V gene has CDR1 SGDLS and CDR2 YYNGEE. V was cut by 3 bases and J by 6 bases, with 21 bases left in between. The CDR3 covers 17 residues. As DNA, the CDR3 is TGTGCCAGCAGCGCAACCCCGGGGAGGAGGGATGCCGGGGAGCTGTTTTTT. This sequence encodes CASSATPGRRDAGELFF.

In the case of this clonotype: Its ends do not fully match the called genes, so a read error is possible. This chain links TRBV7-7 with TRBJ2-1, with no clear D. The germline CDR1 and CDR2 sequences are SSHAT and FNYEAQ (reference sequence). This CDR3 contains 14 residues. CDR3 in amino acids: CASSRDTRNNEQFF. CDR3 sequence (DNA): TGTGCTAGCAGCAGAGACACACGAAACAATGAGCAGTTCTTC.

The rearrangement links TRBV11-2 to TRBJ2-7; no clear D gene. Trimming stripped 5 bases from V and 7 bases from J, with 9 bases between. The CDR3 has 11 amino acids. Germline V CDR1 and CDR2: SGHAT, FQNNGV. In nucleotides, the CDR3 is TGTGCCAGCAGCCCCTCTTTTGAGCAGTACTTC. Translation gives CASSPSFEQYF.

The chain combines TRBV29-1 with TRBJ2-3, with D perhaps matching TRBD1 (5 bases). Trimming stripped 4 bases from V and 2 bases from J, with 16 bases between. The CDR3 loop spans 15 amino acids. The germline V gene has CDR1 SQVTM and CDR2 ANQGSEA. The CDR3: CSVAAGLTSTDTQYF. CDR3 in DNA: TGCAGCGTTGCGGCAGGGCTGACCTCCACAGATACGCAGTATTTT.

This clonotype was detected ten times or more. This chain links TRBV12-3 or TRBV12-4 with TRBJ1-6; the match to TRBD1 covers 9 bases. CDR3 length: 15 residues. J gave up 4 bases and V 4 bases, and 2 bases lay outside the gene matches. CDR3 sequence (DNA): TGTGCCAGCAGTTCACAGGGGGCTTATAATTCACCCCTCCACTTT. Its protein is CASSSQGAYNSPLHF.

This chain's CDR3 is CSAKQGMNYEQYF. In nucleotides, the CDR3 is TGCAGCGCCAAACAGGGGATGAATTACGAGCAGTACTTC. V is TRBV29-1 and J is TRBJ2-7; 7 bases match TRBD1. The junction had 10 bases not matched to a gene; V was cut back by 7 bases and J by 4 bases. CDR1 SQVTM and CDR2 ANQGSEA come from the germline V gene. This CDR3 has 13 residues.

This clonotype was counted ten times or more. This chain connects TRBV12-3 or TRBV12-4 to TRBJ1-1; D is uncertain. CDR3 length equals 13 residues. The ends were cut back, 6 bases at V and 4 bases at J, with 12 bases in the middle. CDR3 protein: CASSSLDTTEAFF. CDR3 DNA sequence: TGTGCCAGCAGCTCTCTTGACACCACTGAAGCTTTCTTT.

This clonotype was counted at least ten times. The chain is built from TRBV2 and TRBJ2-1; TRBD2 agrees at 9 bases. Per the germline V gene, CDR1 is SNHLY and CDR2 is FYNNEI. V lost 4 bases and J lost 2; bases outside the gene matches: 12. This CDR3 has 18 amino acids. CDR3 amino acids: CASSANSWASGTYNEQFF. CDR3 nucleotide sequence: TGTGCCAGCAGTGCCAACTCTTGGGCTAGCGGGACCTACAATGAGCAGTTCTTC. Variable domain in full (rest from reference TRBV2 and TRBJ2-1): EPEVTQTPSHQVTQMGQEVILRCVPISNHLYFYWYRQILGQKVEFLVSFYNNEISEKSEIFDDQFSVERPDGSNFTLKIRSTKLEDSAMYFCASSANSWASGTYNEQFFGPGTRLTVL.

Here the CDR3 reads CASSNPKVDTQYF. The CDR3 nucleotides read TGTGCCAGTAGTAACCCGAAAGTAGATACGCAGTATTTT. The chain is built from TRBV19 and TRBJ2-3; D unclear. CDR1 LNHDA and CDR2 SQIVND come from the germline V gene (reference sequence). The CDR3 spans 13 residues. V lost 4 bases and J lost 5, with 10 bases in between.

The chain uses TRBV11-1 and TRBJ1-1; 9 nucleotides agree with TRBD1. Germline CDR1 reads SGHAT; CDR2 reads FQDESV (reference sequence). V shed 7 bases, J shed 0 bases, and the junction held 3 bases outside the gene matches. CDR3 length: 14 residues. The CDR3 spells CASTRDRVNTEAFF. The DNA of the CDR3 is TGTGCCAGCACCCGGGACAGGGTGAACACTGAAGCTTTCTTT.

Only a few counts were recorded for this clonotype. The V and J genes are TRBV6-2 or TRBV6-3 and TRBJ2-7; possible D gene TRBD2, 6 bases. Germline CDR1 reads MNHEY; CDR2 reads SVGEGT. This CDR3 has 15 residues. Deletions cut 0 bases from V and 4 bases from J, with 13 bases between. The chain's CDR3 is CASSYSGGAEYEQYF. The CDR3 bases are TGTGCCAGCAGTTACTCCGGGGGTGCGGAGTACGAGCAGTACTTC.

On this clonotype itself: Only one base separates this from a far larger clonotype, so it likely reflects a read error. The chain uses TRBV6-2 or TRBV6-3 and TRBJ2-7; D may correspond to TRBD1 or TRBD2 (5 bases each). This CDR3 contains 15 residues. CDR1 is MNHEY, CDR2 SVGEGT, per germline. CDR3 sequence (DNA): TGTGCCACCCAATTTTCCGGGACCGTTTCCTACGGGCAGTACTTC. The encoded protein is CATQFSGTVSYGQYF.